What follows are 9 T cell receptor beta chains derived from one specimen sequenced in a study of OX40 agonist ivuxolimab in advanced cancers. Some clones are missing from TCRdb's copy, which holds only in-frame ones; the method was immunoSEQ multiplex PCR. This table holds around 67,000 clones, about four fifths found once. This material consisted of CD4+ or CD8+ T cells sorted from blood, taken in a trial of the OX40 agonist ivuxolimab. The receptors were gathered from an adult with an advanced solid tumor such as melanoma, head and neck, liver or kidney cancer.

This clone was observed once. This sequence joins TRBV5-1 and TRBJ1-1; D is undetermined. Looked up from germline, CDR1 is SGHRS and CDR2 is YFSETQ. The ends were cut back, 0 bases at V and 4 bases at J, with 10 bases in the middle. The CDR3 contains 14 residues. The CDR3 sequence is CASSLGYDGTEAFF. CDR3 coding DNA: TGCGCCAGCAGCTTGGGGTATGATGGCACTGAAGCTTTCTTT.

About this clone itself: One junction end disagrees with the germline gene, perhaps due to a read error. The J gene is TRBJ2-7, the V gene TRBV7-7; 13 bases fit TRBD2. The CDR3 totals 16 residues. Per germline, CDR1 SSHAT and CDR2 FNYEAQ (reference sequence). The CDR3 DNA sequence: TGTGCTAGCAGCCCAGGGACTAGCGGGGTAAAATACGAGCAGTACTTC. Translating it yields CASSPGTSGVKYEQYF.

In DNA form, the CDR3 reads TGTGCCAGCAGCCAAGGGACTCTTCGCCAAGAGACCCAGTACTTC. Its protein is CASSQGTLRQETQYF. V gene TRBV4-2 combines with J gene TRBJ2-5, with a tentative D call TRBD2 (5 bases). Germline CDR1 LGHNA, CDR2 YNFKEQ. Trimming removed 1 base from V and 1 base from J, with 10 bases in between. The CDR3 extends over 15 amino acids.

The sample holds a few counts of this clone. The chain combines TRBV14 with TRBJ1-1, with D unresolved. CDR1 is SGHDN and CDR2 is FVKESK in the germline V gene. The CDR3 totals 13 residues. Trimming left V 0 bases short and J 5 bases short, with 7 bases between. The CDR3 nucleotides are TGTGCCAGCAGCCAAGAAGACGGGACTGAAGCTTTCTTT. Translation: CASSQEDGTEAFF.

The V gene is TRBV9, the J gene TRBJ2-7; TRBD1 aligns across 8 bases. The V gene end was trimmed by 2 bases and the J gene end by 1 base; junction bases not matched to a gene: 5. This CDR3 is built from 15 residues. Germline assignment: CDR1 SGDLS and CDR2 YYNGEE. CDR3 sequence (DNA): TGTGCCAGCAGCGTCGGACAGGGACGATCCTACGAGCAGTACTTC. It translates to CASSVGQGRSYEQYF.

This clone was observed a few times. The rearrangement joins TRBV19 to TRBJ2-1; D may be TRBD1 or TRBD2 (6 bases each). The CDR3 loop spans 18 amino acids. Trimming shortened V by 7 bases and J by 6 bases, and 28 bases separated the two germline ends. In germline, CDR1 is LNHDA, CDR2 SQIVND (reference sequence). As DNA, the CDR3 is TGTGCCAGTACCCCACGGTTGGGGTGGGGGGCTCGCGTCAATGAGCAGTTCTTC. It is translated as CASTPRLGWGARVNEQFF.

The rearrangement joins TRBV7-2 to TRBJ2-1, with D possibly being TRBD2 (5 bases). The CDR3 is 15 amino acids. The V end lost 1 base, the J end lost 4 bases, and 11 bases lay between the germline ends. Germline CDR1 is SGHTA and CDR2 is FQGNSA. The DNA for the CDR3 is TGTGCCAGCAGCTTAGGAGCTACTAGTTACAATGAGCAGTTCTTC. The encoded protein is CASSLGATSYNEQFF. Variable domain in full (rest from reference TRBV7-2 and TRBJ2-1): GAGVSQSPSNKVTEKGKDVELRCDPISGHTALYWYRQSLGQGLEFLIYFQGNSAPDKSGLPSDRFSAERTGGSVSTLTIQRTQQEDSAVYLCASSLGATSYNEQFFGPGTRLTVL.

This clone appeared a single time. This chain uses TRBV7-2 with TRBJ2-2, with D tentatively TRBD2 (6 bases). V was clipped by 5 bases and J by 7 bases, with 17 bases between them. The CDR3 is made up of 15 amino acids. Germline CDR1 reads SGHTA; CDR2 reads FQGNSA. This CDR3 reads CASSQTLPGVGELFF. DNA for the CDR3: TGTGCCAGCAGCCAGACACTCCCGGGGGTCGGGGAGCTGTTTTTT.

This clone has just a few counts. CDR3 amino acids: CASLLGAEGGYTF. The CDR3 DNA is TGTGCCAGCTTACTGGGGGCTGAAGGTGGCTACACCTTC. V and J are TRBV2 and TRBJ1-2; maybe TRBD1 (6 bases). Trimming removed 8 bases at V and 7 bases at J, with 17 bases between. The CDR3 has 13 amino acids. Germline CDR1 is SNHLY and CDR2 is FYNNEI.